The 18 T cell receptor beta chains in this list originate from one sample, sequenced in a study of OX40 agonist ivuxolimab in advanced cancers. This table comes from immunoSEQ multiplex PCR, and its TCRdb copy is limited to in-frame clones, with some not included. The sample has about 86,000 clones, roughly nine tenths seen once; the top ten hold 0.19%. Source: CD4+ or CD8+ T cells sorted from blood, taken in a trial of the OX40 agonist ivuxolimab. The receptors derive from an adult with an advanced solid tumor such as melanoma, head and neck, liver or kidney cancer.

The chain couples TRBV6-5 to TRBJ2-6; no clear D gene. The CDR3 extends over 16 amino acids. Germline V gene lookup returns CDR1 MNHEY and CDR2 SVGAGI. V was trimmed by 0 bases and J by 0 bases, leaving 6 bases between them. The CDR3 coding sequence is TGTGCCAGCAGTTACTCCAGGTACTCTGGGGCCAACGTCCTGACTTTC. Encoded protein: CASSYSRYSGANVLTF.

This chain joins TRBV5-1 and TRBJ1-1, with D possibly TRBD1 on 6 matching bases. This CDR3 region has 16 residues. CDR1 is SGHRS, CDR2 YFSETQ, per germline. V dropped 1 base and J dropped 1 base, with 14 bases sitting between them. Here the CDR3 reads CASSLLGGLSNTEAFF. For the CDR3, the DNA is TGCGCCAGCAGCTTGCTCGGGGGGCTTTCGAACACTGAAGCTTTCTTT.

A single count supports this clone. The V gene is TRBV7-9, the J gene TRBJ2-4; maybe TRBD1 (5 bases). The V end was cut by 5 bases, the J end by 1 base, with 9 bases between. Looked up from germline, CDR1 is SEHNR and CDR2 is FQNEAQ (reference sequence). The CDR3 loop spans 14 amino acids. The CDR3 reads CASSQTVAKNIQYF. DNA of the CDR3: TGTGCCAGCAGCCAGACAGTGGCCAAAAACATTCAGTACTTC.

This chain joins TRBV7-2 and TRBJ2-1, with 13 bases matching TRBD2. This CDR3 has 17 amino acids. Germline V CDR1 and CDR2: SGHTA, FQGNSA. Trimming at V came to 2 bases and at J to 7 bases, leaving 8 bases not matched to a gene. CDR3 coding DNA: TGTGCCAGCAGCTTAAGGTTACTAGCGGGGGGGTGGAATGAGCAGTTCTTC. It is translated as CASSLRLLAGGWNEQFF.

The chain recombines TRBV2 with TRBJ1-4; D unclear. Trimming stripped 10 bases from V and 5 bases from J, with 14 bases between. The CDR3 is 13 amino acids. Germline CDR1 reads SNHLY; CDR2 reads FYNNEI. The CDR3 reads CATPRSENEKLFF. The CDR3 DNA reads TGTGCCACCCCCCGGTCCGAAAATGAAAAACTGTTTTTT.

The chain joins TRBV9 to TRBJ1-5, with no clear D. V lost 0 bases, J lost 9 bases, and 13 bases lay in between. Looked up from germline, CDR1 is SGDLS and CDR2 is YYNGEE. The CDR3 spans 14 residues. The CDR3 protein is CASSVVPEVGPQHF. Written as DNA, the CDR3 is TGTGCCAGCAGCGTAGTCCCCGAGGTTGGGCCCCAGCATTTT. The variable domain in full, completed from reference TRBV9 and TRBJ1-5, reads DSGVTQTPKHLITATGQRVTLRCSPRSGDLSVYWYQQSLDQGLQFLIQYYNGEERAKGNILERFSAQQFPDLHSELNLSSLELGDSALYFCASSVVPEVGPQHFGDGTRLSIL.

This clone was observed a few times. This chain joins TRBV10-3 and TRBJ1-6; D gene unclear. Germline-derived CDR1 and CDR2 are ENHRY and SYGVKD. V was pared by 2 bases and J by 8 bases, with 13 bases between. The CDR3 covers 15 residues. CDR3 DNA sequence: TGTGCCATCAGTGAGAGAGGACGTGTTGATTCACCCCTCCACTTT. Protein sequence: CAISERGRVDSPLHF.

This clone has only a few counts. The chain employs TRBV6-1 and TRBJ1-2; possible D gene TRBD1, 6 bases. In germline, CDR1 is MNHNS, CDR2 SASEGT. Trimming pared 2 bases from V and 2 bases from J, leaving 12 bases between. This CDR3 contains 15 residues. CDR3 region: CASSEIGGANYGYTF. CDR3 nucleotides: TGTGCCAGCAGTGAAATCGGGGGGGCAAACTATGGCTACACCTTC.

This clone has a single count. This chain joins TRBV19 and TRBJ2-3; possible D gene TRBD2, 5 bases. Germline assignment: CDR1 LNHDA and CDR2 SQIVND (reference sequence). The CDR3 contains 16 residues. Trimming shortened V by 1 base and J by 5 bases, and 16 bases separated the two germline ends. CDR3 DNA sequence: TGTGCCAGTAGTATAGGCGACACTAGTGGTAGAGATACGCAGTATTTT. It codes for CASSIGDTSGRDTQYF. The full variable domain, rest sourced from reference TRBV19 and TRBJ2-3, is DGGITQSPKYLFRKEGQNVTLSCEQNLNHDAMYWYRQDPGQGLRLIYYSQIVNDFQKGDIAEGYSVSREKKESFPLTVTSAQKNPTAFYLCASSIGDTSGRDTQYFGPGTRLTVL.

The genes are TRBV7-9 and TRBJ1-1; D is possibly TRBD1 (6 bases). The length of the CDR3 is 17 residues. V lost 5 bases and J 1 base, leaving 20 bases between the germline ends. Germline CDR1 is SEHNR and CDR2 is FQNEAQ (reference sequence). Here the CDR3 reads CASSPSPGGHANTEAFF. Written as DNA, the CDR3 is TGTGCCAGCAGCCCCTCCCCGGGGGGACACGCGAACACTGAAGCTTTCTTT.

The chain joins TRBV21-1 to TRBJ1-6. TRBV21-1 is termed a pseudogene. This CDR3 has 17 residues. The CDR3 reads CASSKVGQRSYNSPLHF. Written as DNA, the CDR3 is TGTGCCAGCAGCAAAGTCGGTCAGAGATCCTATAATTCACCCCTCCACTTT.

This chain joins TRBV9 and TRBJ2-7; D is unresolved. The CDR3 has 16 amino acids. The V end was cut by 3 bases, the J end by 0 bases, with 16 bases between. Germline CDR1 reads SGDLS; CDR2 reads YYNGEE. The CDR3 is CASSESGHPSSYEQYF. The CDR3 nucleotides read TGTGCCAGCAGCGAGTCCGGGCATCCGAGCTCCTACGAGCAGTACTTC.

The V call is TRBV5-1, the J call TRBJ1-5, with a possible D match to TRBD1 (6 bases). Trimming took 2 bases from V and 6 from J, leaving 12 bases between them. The CDR3 totals 14 residues. Germline V lookup: CDR1 SGHRS, CDR2 YFSETQ. The CDR3 loop is CASSLLGAGQPQHF. CDR3 nucleotides: TGCGCCAGCAGCTTATTGGGGGCGGGTCAGCCCCAGCATTTT.

The chain combines TRBV7-8 with TRBJ1-1; D not certain. Germline values: CDR1 SGHVS, CDR2 FQNEAQ. This CDR3 contains 14 residues. V lost 6 bases, J lost 0 bases, and 11 bases lay in between. DNA for the CDR3: TGTGCCAGCAGACTGGGCATTTTGAACACTGAAGCTTTCTTT. It translates to CASRLGILNTEAFF.

The rearrangement joins TRBV2 to TRBJ1-2; D unresolved. With 5 bases removed from V and 3 bases from J, the gap between germline ends came to 16 bases. This CDR3 region has 15 residues. Germline CDR1 SNHLY, CDR2 FYNNEI. The CDR3 is CASSRGQVRDYGYTF. The CDR3 coding sequence is TGTGCCAGCAGTCGAGGGCAGGTGAGGGACTATGGCTACACCTTC.

V is TRBV7-8 and J is TRBJ1-5; maybe TRBD1 (5 bases). Germline lookup yields CDR1 SGHVS and CDR2 FQNEAQ. Trimming shortened V by 2 bases and J by 6 bases, and 14 bases separated the two germline ends. CDR3 length: 15 amino acids. Here the CDR3 DNA reads TGTGCCAGCAGCTTATCGGGGGTTTCGGGTCAGCCCCAGCATTTT. Protein product: CASSLSGVSGQPQHF.

Comments on this clone: One end of the junction does not line up with germline, which may come from a read error. This chain joins TRBV30 and TRBJ2-7; 10 bases align to TRBD2. Germline V lookup: CDR1 GTSNPN, CDR2 SVGIG (reference sequence). The CDR3 extends over 17 amino acids. CDR3 sequence: CAWSGGASGSWRKALNF. As DNA, the CDR3 is TGTGCCTGGAGTGGAGGGGCTAGCGGGAGTTGGAGGAAAGCGTTGAACTTC.

Here the CDR3 reads CASSYRQGDDGYTF. The CDR3, as DNA: TGTGCCAGCAGTTACCGACAGGGGGACGATGGCTACACCTTC. V usage is TRBV6-5 and J usage is TRBJ1-2; TRBD1 matches 9 bases. Germline trimming cut 2 bases from V and 6 bases from J; bases unmatched to any gene: 4. CDR3 length: 14 amino acids. Germline lookup yields CDR1 MNHEY and CDR2 SVGAGI.